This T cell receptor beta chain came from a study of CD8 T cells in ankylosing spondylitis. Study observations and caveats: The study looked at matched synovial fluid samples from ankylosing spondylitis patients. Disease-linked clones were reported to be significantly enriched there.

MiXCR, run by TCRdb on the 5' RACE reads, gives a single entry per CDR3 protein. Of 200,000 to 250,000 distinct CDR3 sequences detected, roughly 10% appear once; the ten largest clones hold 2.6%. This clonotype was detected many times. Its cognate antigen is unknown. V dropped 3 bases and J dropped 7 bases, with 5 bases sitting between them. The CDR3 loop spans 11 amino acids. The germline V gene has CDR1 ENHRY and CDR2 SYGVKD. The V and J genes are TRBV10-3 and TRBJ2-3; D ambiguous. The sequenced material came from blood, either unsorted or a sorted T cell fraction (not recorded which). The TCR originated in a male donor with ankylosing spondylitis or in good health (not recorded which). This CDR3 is CAISDGYTQYF. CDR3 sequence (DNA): TGTGCCATCAGTGACGGGTATACGCAGTATTTT.